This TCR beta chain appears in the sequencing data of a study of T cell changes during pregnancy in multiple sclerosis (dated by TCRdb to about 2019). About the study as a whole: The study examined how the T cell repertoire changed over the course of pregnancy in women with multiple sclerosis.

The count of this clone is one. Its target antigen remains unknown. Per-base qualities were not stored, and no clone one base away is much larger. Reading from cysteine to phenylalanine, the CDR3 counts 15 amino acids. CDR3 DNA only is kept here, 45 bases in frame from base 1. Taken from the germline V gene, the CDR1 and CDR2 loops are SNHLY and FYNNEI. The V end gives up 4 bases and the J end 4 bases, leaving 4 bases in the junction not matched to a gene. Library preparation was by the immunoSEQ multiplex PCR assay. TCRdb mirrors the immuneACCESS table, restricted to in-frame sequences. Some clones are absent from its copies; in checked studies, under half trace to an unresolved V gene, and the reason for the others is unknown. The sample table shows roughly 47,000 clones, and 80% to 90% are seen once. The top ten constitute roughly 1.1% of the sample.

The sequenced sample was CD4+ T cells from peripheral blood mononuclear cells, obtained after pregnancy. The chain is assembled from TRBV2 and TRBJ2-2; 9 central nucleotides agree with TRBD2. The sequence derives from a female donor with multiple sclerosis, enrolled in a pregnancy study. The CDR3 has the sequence CASSGVAGVTGELFF. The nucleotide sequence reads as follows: TGTGCCAGCAGTGGAGTAGCGGGAGTCACCGGGGAGCTGTTTTTT.